A single sample gave rise to the 21 T cell receptor beta chains below, sequenced in a study of Ad26.COV2.S vaccination and SARS-CoV-2 variants. The assay was immunoSEQ multiplex PCR, and TCRdb's table has in-frame clones only and misses some. The data show approximately 480,000 clones, 87% seen once. Treatment here: around 19 received Ad26.COV2.S at low or high dose, single or two shots; about 5 received placebo; per-sample allocation not given. Sampling took place 63 days after the first vaccine or placebo injection. The sequencing used peripheral blood, collected in a trial of Ad26.COV2.S vaccine versus placebo. The receptors shown here come from a person between 18 and 65 years old who received the Ad26.COV2.S COVID-19 vaccine or a placebo.

This clone has only one observation. The V gene is TRBV6-6, the J gene TRBJ1-1; 12 bases are a match to TRBD1. The J segment lost 4 bases and the V segment lost 8 bases, leaving 8 bases of the junction unmatched. The CDR3 has 15 amino acids. Germline CDR1 reads MNHNY; CDR2 reads SVGAGI (reference sequence). The CDR3 sequence is CASLRGTGGATEAFF. Written as DNA, the CDR3 is TGTGCCAGCTTGCGAGGGACAGGGGGCGCCACTGAAGCTTTCTTT.

This clone has only a few counts. The chain uses TRBV6-1 and TRBJ2-7; 12 positions match TRBD2. Trimming removed 0 bases from V and 4 bases from J; junction bases left unmatched: 10. Germline V lookup: CDR1 MNHNS, CDR2 SASEGT. The CDR3 consists of 18 residues. In DNA, the CDR3 is TGTGCCAGCAGTGAAGCAAGAGCCCTAGCGGGAGGGAGGTACGAGCAGTACTTC. As protein: CASSEARALAGGRYEQYF.

V usage is TRBV5-4 and J usage is TRBJ2-6, with D unclear. V was cut by 4 bases and J by 0 bases, with 11 bases left in between. The germline V gene has CDR1 SGHNT and CDR2 YYREEE (reference sequence). This CDR3 spans 16 amino acids. This chain's CDR3 is CASSPGPHSGANVLTF. In DNA, the CDR3 is TGTGCCAGCAGCCCTGGACCACACTCTGGGGCCAACGTCCTGACTTTC.

The V call is TRBV28, the J call TRBJ1-2; no clear D gene. V shed 5 bases and J shed 1 base, with 8 bases lying between them. The CDR3 is made up of 13 amino acids. Germline V CDR1 and CDR2: MDHEN, SYDVKM. CDR3 residues: CASSLKINYGYTF. For the CDR3, the DNA is TGTGCCAGCAGTCTAAAGATTAACTATGGCTACACCTTC.

V and J are TRBV4-1 and TRBJ2-7, with 8 positions matching TRBD1. The CDR3 is 16 amino acids. From germline, CDR1 is MGHRA and CDR2 YSYEKL. V lost 0 bases and J lost 3; bases outside the gene matches: 7. CDR3 residues: CASSQESTGAFYEQYF. CDR3 DNA: TGCGCCAGCAGCCAAGAATCGACAGGGGCATTCTACGAGCAGTACTTC.

The gene calls are TRBV5-1 and TRBJ2-7, with 11 bases fitting TRBD2. Germline V gene sequence: CDR1 SGHRS, CDR2 YFSETQ. There are 15 residues in the CDR3. With 4 bases clipped from V and 6 bases from J, the junction kept 9 bases outside the gene matches. The DNA for the CDR3 is TGCGCCAGCAGCATACGTAGCGGGAGGGATAGCGAGCAGTACTTC. Protein: CASSIRSGRDSEQYF.

The chain carries TRBV30 and TRBJ2-2; D possibly corresponds to TRBD2 (5 bases). V gave up 1 base and J gave up 7 bases, with 16 bases separating them. The CDR3 is 15 residues long. CDR1 is GTSNPN and CDR2 is SVGIG in the germline V gene (reference sequence). The CDR3 coding sequence is TGTGCCTGGAGTGATAGTTGGAGCCGGGGCGGGGAGCTGTTTTTT. Its protein product is CAWSDSWSRGGELFF.

The V call is TRBV2, the J call TRBJ2-7; D not resolved. The CDR3 has 12 residues. V was shortened by 7 bases and J by 5 bases, with 12 bases between the two germline ends. In germline, CDR1 is SNHLY, CDR2 FYNNEI. DNA for the CDR3: TGTGCCAGCATTGACTCGGGCCACGAGCAGTACTTC. Protein product: CASIDSGHEQYF.

This clone appeared once. The chain combines TRBV6-5 with TRBJ2-6; D is uncertain. CDR3 size: 11 residues. Germline V gene data show CDR1 as MNHEY and CDR2 as SVGAGI. V lost 8 bases and J lost 1, with 0 bases in between. DNA for the CDR3: TGTGCCAGCTCTGGGGCCAACGTCCTGACTTTC. The encoded protein is CASSGANVLTF.

The chain combines TRBV5-4 with TRBJ1-3; D uncertain. Germline assignment: CDR1 SGHNT and CDR2 YYREEE (reference sequence). This CDR3 has 16 amino acids. Trimming cost V 3 bases and J 3 bases, with 16 bases left between them. The CDR3 protein is CASSSSWSGVGNTIYF. Written as DNA, the CDR3 is TGTGCCAGCAGCTCAAGTTGGTCGGGAGTTGGAAACACCATATATTTT.

The genes are TRBV7-9 and TRBJ2-7; D gene ambiguous. From germline, CDR1 is SEHNR and CDR2 FQNEAQ (reference sequence). V gave up 5 bases and J gave up 6 bases, with 11 bases separating them. This CDR3 contains 12 residues. The CDR3: CASSTQSREQYF. CDR3 DNA: TGTGCCAGCAGCACCCAGTCACGCGAGCAGTACTTC.

V gene TRBV5-1 combines with J gene TRBJ2-7, with a possible D match to TRBD1 (5 bases). The CDR3 spans 16 residues. Trimming pared 6 bases from V and 0 bases from J, leaving 19 bases between. Per germline, CDR1 SGHRS and CDR2 YFSETQ. The CDR3 loop reads CASMGRPEGYSYEQYF. For the CDR3, the DNA is TGCGCCAGCATGGGGCGGCCTGAAGGGTACTCCTACGAGCAGTACTTC. Combining the CDR3 with reference TRBV5-1 and TRBJ2-7 gives the whole variable domain KAGVTQTPRYLIKTRGQQVTLSCSPISGHRSVSWYQQTPGQGLQFLFEYFSETQRNKGNFPGRFSGRQFSNSRSEMNVSTLELGDSALYLCASMGRPEGYSYEQYFGPGTRLTVT.

The chain links TRBV5-5 to TRBJ2-7; no clear D. Germline assignment: CDR1 SGHKS and CDR2 YYEKEE (reference sequence). V shed 2 bases and J shed 2 bases, with 5 bases lying between them. This CDR3 region has 12 residues. The CDR3 sequence is CASSFTPYEQYF. CDR3 in DNA: TGTGCCAGCAGCTTCACCCCCTACGAGCAGTACTTC.

The chain carries TRBV3-1 (or the pseudogene TRBV3-2) and TRBJ2-1, with 8 bases aligning to TRBD2. Unmatched junction bases numbered 10, after V lost 2 bases and J lost 1 base. Per the germline V gene, CDR1 is LGHDT and CDR2 is YNNKEL (reference sequence). This CDR3 has 18 residues. CDR3 nucleotide sequence: TGTGCCAGCAGCCAAAGGCTAGCGGGTCGGTTTTCCTACAATGAGCAGTTCTTC. Residues: CASSQRLAGRFSYNEQFF.

The chain employs TRBV7-9 and TRBJ2-3; the D gene is possibly TRBD2 (7 bases). CDR1 SEHNR and CDR2 FQNEAQ come from the germline V gene (reference sequence). The CDR3 contains 13 residues. Trimming shortened V by 10 bases and J by 1 base, and 12 bases separated the two germline ends. CDR3 sequence: CAIREGGTDTQYF. The DNA of the CDR3 is TGTGCCATCAGGGAGGGGGGCACAGATACGCAGTATTTT.

J is TRBJ2-3 and V is TRBV27; D possibly matches TRBD1 or TRBD2 (6 bases each). Germline-derived CDR1 and CDR2 are MNHEY and SMNVEV (reference sequence). The CDR3 totals 13 residues. V was trimmed by 7 bases and J by 6 bases, leaving 14 bases between them. CDR3 in amino acids: CASTSRGRDTQYF. CDR3 nucleotide sequence: TGTGCCAGCACCTCCCGGGGGCGGGATACGCAGTATTTT.

The CDR3 nucleotides read TGTGCCAGCAGCGCTTACCCCGACTTCTCCTACGAGCAGTACTTC. It is translated as CASSAYPDFSYEQYF. The chain couples TRBV7-3 to TRBJ2-7; no clear D. Deletions cut 5 bases from V and 0 bases from J, with 14 bases between. Per germline, CDR1 SGHTA and CDR2 FQGTGA. CDR3 length equals 15 residues.

The chain links TRBV27 to TRBJ1-1; 7 bases align to TRBD1. Per germline, CDR1 MNHEY and CDR2 SMNVEV (reference sequence). The CDR3 sequence is 17 residues long. The ends lost 3 bases at V and 1 base at J; junction bases unmatched: 11. The CDR3 region has the DNA TGTGCCAGCAGTTTCGGACCACAGGGGCGGGGGAACACTGAAGCTTTCTTT. Its translation is CASSFGPQGRGNTEAFF.

V is TRBV27 and J is TRBJ2-7, with D perhaps matching TRBD2 (6 bases). The CDR3 totals 12 residues. Germline CDR1 is MNHEY and CDR2 is SMNVEV (reference sequence). The V gene lost 6 bases and the J gene lost 6 bases, with 12 bases spanning the gap. In nucleotides, the CDR3 is TGTGCCAGCAGCTTTGCGGGGAGCGAGCAGTACTTC. This codes for CASSFAGSEQYF.

The chain employs TRBV5-4 and TRBJ1-6; D is possibly TRBD1 (5 bases). CDR3 length: 14 residues. Looked up from germline, CDR1 is SGHNT and CDR2 is YYREEE (reference sequence). The V and J ends lost 4 bases and 10 bases respectively, with 15 bases between them. In DNA, the CDR3 is TGTGCCAGCAGCCGGATGGGGGAACGATCACCCCTCCACTTT. Its translation: CASSRMGERSPLHF.

The V call is TRBV9, the J call TRBJ2-1, with D perhaps matching TRBD1 or TRBD2 (5 bases each). Per germline, CDR1 SGDLS and CDR2 YYNGEE. Trimming removed 0 bases from V and 7 bases from J, with 8 bases in between. The CDR3 has 13 residues. CDR3: CASSVAEGNEQFF. The CDR3 DNA reads as TGTGCCAGCAGCGTAGCTGAGGGGAATGAGCAGTTCTTC.